This T cell receptor beta chain came from a study of OX40 agonist ivuxolimab in advanced cancers. TCRdb's table, derived via immunoSEQ multiplex PCR, lists solely in-frame clones and lacks some. The sample yields 55,000 to 90,000 clones, roughly 80% seen once. About this clone itself: The antigen remains unidentified.

V trimming: 7 bases; J trimming: 3 bases; junction bases outside the gene matches: 9. This CDR3 region has 15 residues. CDR1 LNHDA and CDR2 SQIVND come from the germline V gene (reference sequence). Study-wide findings and caveats: Relative to CD4+, CD8+ T cells held more expanded clones on average.

The receptor comes from an adult with an advanced solid tumor such as melanoma, head and neck, liver or kidney cancer. The V gene is TRBV19, the J gene TRBJ1-2; 9 positions match TRBD1. Sequencing used CD4+ or CD8+ T cells sorted from blood, obtained in a trial of the OX40 agonist ivuxolimab. CDR3 sequence: CASTPLGTGYYGYTF. The CDR3 nucleotides read TGTGCCAGTACCCCGCTCGGGACAGGGTACTATGGCTACACCTTC.